The 27 T cell receptor beta chains below were found in one sample sequenced in a study of T cell responses to AZD1222 COVID-19 vaccine. Assay: immunoSEQ multiplex PCR; the TCRdb copy retains only in-frame clones and omits some. The repertoire holds approximately 150,000 clones, with 91% as singletons. Sequencing used peripheral blood, obtained 28 days after the second AZD1222 dose. These receptors all stem from an adult who received the AZD1222 COVID-19 vaccine.

The genes are TRBV12-5 and TRBJ2-7; 8 positions match TRBD2. Germline values: CDR1 LGHNT, CDR2 FRNRAP. CDR3 size: 14 residues. The junction had 7 bases not matched to a gene; V was cut back by 7 bases and J by 2 bases. CDR3 nucleotides: TGTGCTAGTGCCCCGGGGGGGGCGACCTACGAGCAGTACTTC. Protein product: CASAPGGATYEQYF.

This clone was counted a single time. This chain links TRBV4-1 with TRBJ2-7, with 10 bases that match TRBD2. The germline gives CDR1 MGHRA, CDR2 YSYEKL. CDR3 length: 15 residues. J gave up 2 bases and V 2 bases, and 3 bases lay outside the gene matches. The CDR3 coding sequence is TGCGCCAGCAGCCAACTCGGACTAGCGGCCTACGAGCAGTACTTC. It encodes CASSQLGLAAYEQYF.

The rearrangement uses TRBV6-5 and TRBJ2-3, with D uncertain. Germline assignment: CDR1 MNHEY and CDR2 SVGAGI. V lost 5 bases and J lost 1, with 1 base in between. CDR3 length: 11 residues. The CDR3 DNA follows: TGTGCCAGCAGTCGCACAGATACGCAGTATTTT. It translates to CASSRTDTQYF.

V and J are TRBV20-1 and TRBJ1-1, with D maybe TRBD1 (5 bases). Trimming stripped 3 bases from V and 0 bases from J, with 8 bases between. Germline lookup yields CDR1 DFQATT and CDR2 SNEGSKA (reference sequence). There are 13 residues in the CDR3. Here the CDR3 DNA reads TGCAGTGCTAGTCGGGGCTTGAACACTGAAGCTTTCTTT. Residues: CSASRGLNTEAFF.

The rearrangement links TRBV13 to TRBJ2-1; 8 bases are shared with TRBD1. The CDR3 spans 14 residues. The V gene end was trimmed by 2 bases and the J gene end by 7 bases; junction bases not matched to a gene: 4. In germline, CDR1 is PRHDT, CDR2 FYEKMQ (reference sequence). DNA of the CDR3: TGTGCCAGCAGCTTATTTCAGGGGGCAAATGAGCAGTTCTTC. Its protein is CASSLFQGANEQFF.

In DNA form, the CDR3 reads TGTGCCAGCAGCTTGGACGGTTCCCCTTCGCGGCAGCCCCAGCATTTT. Translated: CASSLDGSPSRQPQHF. The rearrangement links TRBV7-3 to TRBJ1-5; unclear D gene. The CDR3 loop spans 16 amino acids. Trimming removed 3 bases at V and 7 bases at J, with 19 bases between. CDR1 SGHTA and CDR2 FQGTGA come from the germline V gene. Full variable domain (missing parts from reference TRBV7-3 and TRBJ1-5): GAGVSQTPSNKVTEKGKYVELRCDPISGHTALYWYRQSLGQGPEFLIYFQGTGAADDSGLPNDRFFAVRPEGSVSTLKIQRTERGDSAVYLCASSLDGSPSRQPQHFGDGTRLSIL.

The rearrangement joins TRBV7-3 to TRBJ2-1; TRBD2 agrees at 13 bases. Trimming took 5 bases from V and 3 from J; bases not matched to a gene: 4. The CDR3 covers 16 residues. CDR1 and CDR2 from the germline V gene are SGHTA and FQGTGA. The CDR3 DNA reads TGTGCCAGCAGCGCCCGGACTAGCGGGAGCTACAATGAGCAGTTCTTC. It encodes CASSARTSGSYNEQFF.

The chain carries TRBV27 and TRBJ1-6, with TRBD1 matching 7 bases. This CDR3 has 14 residues. V dropped 9 bases and J dropped 5; count of bases not matched to a gene: 7. Germline CDR1 MNHEY, CDR2 SMNVEV (reference sequence). CDR3 DNA sequence: TGTGCCAGGTTTGCTGGGACAGATAATTCACCCCTCCACTTT. Its translation: CARFAGTDNSPLHF.

The chain employs TRBV7-2 and TRBJ2-1; TRBD2 might be the D (6 bases). This CDR3 region has 15 residues. Germline-derived CDR1 and CDR2 are SGHTA and FQGNSA. V was shortened by 8 bases and J by 5 bases, with 19 bases between the two germline ends. CDR3 DNA sequence: TGTGCCAGCTCCCATAGCGGAAGCGCAAACAATGAGCAGTTCTTC. Amino acids: CASSHSGSANNEQFF.

DNA of the CDR3: TGTGCCAGCTCAATCGTCCGGGGACAGGCCTTCTATGGCTACACCTTC. Amino acid sequence: CASSIVRGQAFYGYTF. V is TRBV18 and J is TRBJ1-2; 8 nucleotides agree with TRBD1. The V gene end was trimmed by 5 bases and the J gene end by 4 bases; junction bases not matched to a gene: 12. This CDR3 comprises 16 residues. CDR1 KGHSH and CDR2 LQKENI come from the germline V gene.

The V call is TRBV6-6, the J call TRBJ2-1, with a possible D match to TRBD1 (6 bases). CDR3 length: 16 amino acids. Trimming pared 5 bases from V and 3 bases from J, leaving 17 bases between. From germline, CDR1 is MNHNY and CDR2 SVGAGI (reference sequence). The CDR3, as DNA: TGTGCCAGCAGTACTAGACAGGCAACATACTACAATGAGCAGTTCTTC. Translation: CASSTRQATYYNEQFF.

CDR3 loop: CASSVAGGPNEQYF. CDR3 bases: TGTGCCAGCAGCGTAGCGGGAGGGCCCAACGAGCAGTACTTC. The rearrangement joins TRBV9 to TRBJ2-7; 8 positions match TRBD2. With V trimmed by 0 bases and J by 5 bases, 4 bases remained unmatched. The germline V gene has CDR1 SGDLS and CDR2 YYNGEE. The CDR3 sequence is 14 residues long.

The CDR3 DNA reads as TGTGCCAGCAGCGCAGTTGGGGTGGGTGGGGACGAGCAGTACTTC. It specifies CASSAVGVGGDEQYF. This chain links TRBV7-9 with TRBJ2-7, with D uncertain. The CDR3 covers 15 residues. Germline assignment: CDR1 SEHNR and CDR2 FQNEAQ (reference sequence). V was cut by 5 bases and J by 5 bases, with 19 bases left in between.

Here the CDR3 reads CASSFKGDEQYF. As DNA, the CDR3 is TGTGCCAGCAGTTTCAAGGGGGACGAGCAGTACTTC. The chain employs TRBV7-9 and TRBJ2-7; tentative D call: TRBD1 (6 bases). Germline loops: CDR1 SEHNR, CDR2 FQNEAQ (reference sequence). This CDR3 is 12 amino acids long. The V end lost 6 bases, the J end lost 5 bases, and 11 bases lay between the germline ends.

This clone was recorded only once. The rearrangement uses TRBV19 and TRBJ1-1; possible D gene TRBD1, 6 bases. V was trimmed by 6 bases and J by 2 bases, leaving 22 bases between them. Germline V gives CDR1 LNHDA, CDR2 SQIVND (reference sequence). The CDR3 length is 17 residues. The CDR3 DNA reads TGTGCCAGTAGGGGGGGGGCAGGGCCGATCGGTAACACTGAAGCTTTCTTT. It codes for CASRGGAGPIGNTEAFF.

CDR3 in DNA: TGCGCCAGCAGCTTGTCCAGGGCCCATGAAAAACTGTTTTTT. This gives the protein CASSLSRAHEKLFF. The rearrangement links TRBV5-1 to TRBJ1-4, with D perhaps matching TRBD1 (5 bases). The CDR3 length is 14 residues. Germline assignment: CDR1 SGHRS and CDR2 YFSETQ. V lost 1 base, J lost 6 bases, and 10 bases lay in between.

CDR3 protein: CASSSTGQPQHF. Here the CDR3 DNA reads TGTGCCAGCAGCTCCACAGGTCAGCCCCAGCATTTT. The V gene is TRBV7-2, the J gene TRBJ1-5, with D possibly TRBD1 on 5 matching bases. Germline CDR1 is SGHTA and CDR2 is FQGNSA. V was cut by 4 bases and J by 6 bases, with 7 bases left in between. The CDR3 has 12 amino acids. The whole variable domain, remainder taken from reference TRBV7-2 and TRBJ1-5, is GAGVSQSPSNKVTEKGKDVELRCDPISGHTALYWYRQSLGQGLEFLIYFQGNSAPDKSGLPSDRFSAERTGGSVSTLTIQRTQQEDSAVYLCASSSTGQPQHFGDGTRLSIL.

The chain links TRBV18 to TRBJ1-2; D uncertain. The CDR3 sequence is 13 residues long. From germline, CDR1 is KGHSH and CDR2 LQKENI. V was shortened by 2 bases and J by 7 bases, with 11 bases between the two germline ends. The CDR3 nucleotides are TGTGCCAGCTCACCAGGAGCGGTGATTGGCTACACCTTC. As protein: CASSPGAVIGYTF.

The gene calls are TRBV7-2 and TRBJ2-3, with TRBD2 identical over 7 bases. Losses at the gene ends were 0 bases for V and 1 base for J; bases not matched to a gene: 7. CDR1 is SGHTA, CDR2 FQGNSA, per germline. CDR3 size: 17 residues. The DNA for the CDR3 is TGTGCCAGCAGCTTAGCAGAGTGGGGAGGGGGCACAGATACGCAGTATTTT. This translates into CASSLAEWGGGTDTQYF.

This clone was observed a handful of times. The chain uses TRBV12-3 or TRBV12-4 and TRBJ2-7; possible D gene TRBD1, 6 bases. The CDR3 sequence is 13 residues long. The V end was cut by 1 base, the J end by 5 bases, with 9 bases between. The CDR3 region is CASSLDRVHEQYF. DNA for the CDR3: TGTGCCAGCAGTTTAGACAGGGTCCACGAGCAGTACTTC.

The chain uses TRBV27 and TRBJ1-1; D is ambiguous. The CDR3 is made up of 13 amino acids. Germline CDR1 MNHEY, CDR2 SMNVEV (reference sequence). Trimming stripped 0 bases from V and 4 bases from J, with 6 bases between. For the CDR3, the DNA is TGTGCCAGCAGTTTATCGTTGGGCACTGAAGCTTTCTTT. Residues: CASSLSLGTEAFF.

This chain links TRBV19 with TRBJ1-2; 7 positions agree with TRBD1. Germline trimming cut 1 base from V and 6 bases from J; bases unmatched to any gene: 11. Germline lookup yields CDR1 LNHDA and CDR2 SQIVND (reference sequence). CDR3 length: 16 residues. The CDR3 is CASSIGDRVLHNGYTF. The CDR3 coding sequence is TGTGCCAGTAGTATAGGCGACAGGGTTCTGCACAATGGCTACACCTTC. The variable domain in full, completed from reference TRBV19 and TRBJ1-2, reads DGGITQSPKYLFRKEGQNVTLSCEQNLNHDAMYWYRQDPGQGLRLIYYSQIVNDFQKGDIAEGYSVSREKKESFPLTVTSAQKNPTAFYLCASSIGDRVLHNGYTFGSGTRLTVV.

V gene TRBV6-5 combines with J gene TRBJ2-7; unclear D gene. The germline gives CDR1 MNHEY, CDR2 SVGAGI. V lost 2 bases and J lost 0, with 8 bases in between. There are 14 residues in the CDR3. The CDR3 protein is CASSYGQSSYEQYF. The DNA of the CDR3 is TGTGCCAGCAGTTACGGGCAGTCCTCCTACGAGCAGTACTTC.

V and J are TRBV5-1 and TRBJ1-4; TRBD1 aligns across 9 bases. CDR1 is SGHRS and CDR2 is YFSETQ in the germline V gene. V was pared by 1 base and J by 5 bases, with 6 bases of the junction left unmatched. The CDR3 runs to 16 residues. CDR3 sequence (DNA): TGCGCCAGCAGCTTGAGAGCCGGGACAGGGAATGAAAAACTGTTTTTT. It translates to CASSLRAGTGNEKLFF. The whole variable domain, remainder taken from reference TRBV5-1 and TRBJ1-4, is KAGVTQTPRYLIKTRGQQVTLSCSPISGHRSVSWYQQTPGQGLQFLFEYFSETQRNKGNFPGRFSGRQFSNSRSEMNVSTLELGDSALYLCASSLRAGTGNEKLFFGSGTQLSVL.

The chain links TRBV7-2 to TRBJ2-4; unclear D gene. V was shortened by 5 bases and J by 6 bases, with 11 bases between the two germline ends. The CDR3 contains 13 residues. The germline CDR1 and CDR2 sequences are SGHTA and FQGNSA. The CDR3 DNA is TGTGCCAGCAGCCTCTGGGCGTTAAACATTCAGTACTTC. Translated, it gives CASSLWALNIQYF.

The CDR3 spells CASSLTLAGEGETQYF. The DNA for the CDR3 is TGTGCCAGCAGCTTGACCCTAGCGGGGGAGGGAGAGACCCAGTACTTC. This sequence joins TRBV5-6 and TRBJ2-5; 10 bases align to TRBD2. With 1 base clipped from V and 4 bases from J, the junction kept 7 bases outside the gene matches. The germline CDR1 and CDR2 sequences are SGHDT and YYEEEE. The CDR3 spans 16 residues.

The chain has TRBV7-7 and TRBJ2-2, with D possibly TRBD1 on 6 matching bases. CDR1 is SSHAT, CDR2 FNYEAQ, per germline (reference sequence). This CDR3 contains 15 residues. V dropped 5 bases and J dropped 4 bases, with 14 bases sitting between them. Here the CDR3 reads CASSDKTGSTGELFF. DNA of the CDR3: TGTGCCAGCAGCGACAAGACAGGATCCACCGGGGAGCTGTTTTTT.